This T cell receptor beta chain was documented in a study of blood T cell repertoires in COVID-19. Across the whole study: The origin of the acute and convalescent COVID-19 samples was the United States, Italy and Spain. PBMCs, B-cell-depleted T cells, or T cells were the source of the cDNA or gDNA that made up the material.

Per the authors' pipeline: Amplification from reference gene primers served as the basis for estimated nucleated cell counts. The data were produced by immunoSEQ multiplex PCR, yet TCRdb's version contains in-frame clones alone and is incomplete. V, J and clone size are taken as reported in that table, and D and trimming were inferred from the DNA itself. The profile covers 75,000 to 95,000 clones, with roughly four fifths appearing a single time and roughly a quarter taken by the ten largest. The TCR comes from a human donor in a cohort sampled during active COVID-19. The specimen sequenced was peripheral blood.

This CDR3 reads CASSLGPQGLSYNEQFF. CDR3 in DNA: TGCGCCAGCAGCTTGGGCCCCCAGGGCCTCTCCTACAATGAGCAGTTCTTC. The genes are TRBV5-1 and TRBJ2-1; tentatively, D is TRBD1 (5 bases). Germline V gene sequence: CDR1 SGHRS, CDR2 YFSETQ. CDR3 length: 17 amino acids. Trimming shortened V by 0 bases and J by 0 bases, and 13 bases separated the two germline ends.